Listed below are T cell receptor beta chains from one sample, sequenced in a study of memory CD4+ T cells and cytomegalovirus serostatus. The table came from immunoSEQ multiplex PCR; TCRdb's copy has only in-frame clones and leaves some out. This table has 50,000 to 60,000 clones, approximately 82% appearing once. The source material was memory CD4+ T cells from blood. These TCRs come from an adult in good health and CMV-seropositive. Each CDR3 is given with its conserved first and last residue. The D gene is left open where the match is weak. Size is stated for part of the rows, as once, few or many counts, or as a class when the clone is expanded.

>TRBD2|TRBV6-5|NA|TRBJ2-7
CASSPGLAGGEQYF
TGTGCCAGCAGCCCGGGACTAGCGGGAGGCGAGCAGTACTTC
>NA|TRBV4-3|NA|TRBJ1-3
CASSAQSDSGNTIYF
TGCGCCAGCAGCGCCCAATCTGACTCTGGAAACACCATATATTTT
>NA|TRBV11-2|NA|TRBJ1-4
CASSSGTGAREKLFF
TGTGCCAGCAGTTCAGGGACTGGAGCACGGGAAAAACTGTTTTTT
>TRBD2|TRBV28|NA|TRBJ2-5
CASSFLAGQETQYF
TGTGCCAGCAGTTTTCTAGCGGGCCAAGAGACCCAGTACTTC
>NA|TRBV4-1|few|TRBJ1-2
CASSQDRGRTPYGYTF
TGCGCCAGCAGCCAAGATAGGGGCAGGACTCCCTATGGCTACACCTTC
>NA|TRBV7-8|NA|TRBJ2-2
CASSSARASTGELFF
TGTGCCAGCAGCTCCGCGAGAGCGTCCACCGGGGAGCTGTTTTTT
>NA|TRBV5-8|NA|TRBJ2-7
CASSSYRGEQYF
TGTGCCAGCAGCTCCTATAGGGGCGAGCAGTACTTC
>NA|TRBV7-2|NA|TRBJ2-5
CASSIQGSRETQYF
TGTGCCAGCAGCATACAGGGATCGCGAGAGACCCAGTACTTC
>NA|TRBV18|NA|TRBJ2-1
CASSRDPSPLYNEQFF
TGTGCCAGCTCACGGGACCCCTCCCCCCTCTACAATGAGCAGTTCTTC
>NA|TRBV5-1|medium-sized|TRBJ1-6
CASSLSENSPLHF
TGCGCCAGCAGCTTAAGCGAGAATTCACCCCTCCACTTT
>TRBD1|TRBV7-8|once|TRBJ1-4
CASSPPGTGRIREKLFF
TGTGCCAGCAGCCCTCCCGGGACAGGGCGAATTAGGGAAAAACTGTTTTTT
>NA|TRBV7-2|NA|TRBJ2-1
CASSRSRGGEQFF
TGTGCCAGCAGCAGGTCCAGGGGTGGTGAGCAGTTCTTC
>TRBD1|TRBV7-3|NA|TRBJ2-2
CASSLQGAANTGELFF
TGTGCCAGCAGCTTACAGGGGGCTGCGAACACCGGGGAGCTGTTTTTT
>NA|TRBV18|NA|TRBJ1-1
CASSPQGENTEAFF
TGTGCCAGCTCACCACAGGGGGAGAACACTGAAGCTTTCTTT
>NA|TRBV7-3|NA|TRBJ2-3
CASSPADSDTQYF
TGTGCCAGCAGCCCCGCGGACTCCGATACGCAGTATTTT
>TRBD2|TRBV4-1|NA|TRBJ2-5
CASSQDQGLAGGRETQYF
TGCGCCAGCAGCCAAGACCAAGGACTAGCGGGGGGGCGGGAGACCCAGTACTTC
>TRBD1|TRBV6-6|NA|TRBJ2-7
CASRLHLGQGNEQYF
TGTGCCAGCAGACTTCATCTGGGACAGGGGAACGAGCAGTACTTC
>TRBD1|TRBV2|NA|TRBJ2-7
CASSDPGQFSYEQYF
TGTGCCAGCAGCGACCCGGGACAGTTTTCCTACGAGCAGTACTTC
>NA|TRBV18|NA|TRBJ1-5
CASSPSYSGNQPQHF
TGTGCCAGCTCACCGAGTTACAGTGGCAATCAGCCCCAGCATTTT
>NA|TRBV4-3|NA|TRBJ1-1
CASSQDGHMNTEAFF
TGCGCCAGCAGCCAAGACGGACATATGAACACTGAAGCTTTCTTT
>TRBD1|TRBV7-8|NA|TRBJ1-4
CASGLRDRVEKLFF
TGTGCCAGCGGTTTGCGGGACAGGGTAGAAAAACTGTTTTTT
>NA|TRBV5-6|few|TRBJ1-6
CASTSTGLYSPLHF
TGTGCCAGCACCTCTACGGGGCTATATTCACCCCTCCACTTT
>TRBD1|TRBV4-1|NA|TRBJ1-2
CASSPYRPFGGQGGDGYTF
TGCGCCAGCAGCCCCTACCGCCCCTTCGGAGGACAGGGGGGAGATGGCTACACCTTC
>NA|TRBV10-3|NA|TRBJ1-4
CAIKRDGTTNEKLFF
TGTGCCATCAAACGCGACGGGACAACAAATGAAAAACTGTTTTTT
>NA|TRBV4-2|once|TRBJ1-1
CASSQDTQNTEAFF
TGTGCCAGCAGCCAAGATACCCAGAACACTGAAGCTTTCTTT
>NA|TRBV28|NA|TRBJ2-3
CASSGPGREGREYF
TGTGCCAGCAGTGGCCCTGGGCGGGAAGGCCGAGAATATTTT
>NA|TRBV7-7|NA|TRBJ1-1
CASSSSWGTEAFF
TGTGCCAGCAGCTCATCTTGGGGCACTGAAGCTTTCTTT
>NA|TRBV4-3|NA|TRBJ1-2
CASSQDWEGNYGYTF
TGCGCCAGCAGCCAAGATTGGGAGGGTAACTATGGCTACACCTTC
>NA|TRBV7-6|NA|TRBJ1-5
CASSLTSNQPQHF
TGTGCCAGCAGCTTGACTTCTAATCAGCCCCAGCATTTT
>TRBD2|TRBV7-2|NA|TRBJ2-6
CASTMTSAISGANVLTF
TGTGCCAGCACTATGACTAGCGCGATCTCTGGGGCCAACGTCCTGACTTTC
>NA|TRBV7-3|NA|TRBJ2-2
CASSLRGGELFF
TGTGCCAGCAGCTTACGGGGCGGGGAGCTGTTTTTT
>NA|TRBV5-4|NA|TRBJ2-5
CASSTGAAAEETQYF
TGTGCCAGCAGTACCGGGGCAGCGGCCGAAGAGACCCAGTACTTC
>NA|TRBV6-1|NA|TRBJ2-3
CASRTGGTDTQYF
TGTGCCAGCAGGACAGGCGGGACAGATACGCAGTATTTT
>NA|TRBV28|NA|TRBJ2-7
CASSPYGEQYF
TGTGCCAGCAGTCCCTACGGAGAGCAGTACTTC
>NA|TRBV7-9|NA|TRBJ2-3
CASKEGSSTDTQYF
TGTGCCAGCAAGGAGGGGTCTAGCACAGATACGCAGTATTTT
>NA|TRBV18|NA|TRBJ2-2
CASKTANTGELFF
TGTGCCAGCAAGACAGCGAACACCGGGGAGCTGTTTTTT
>TRBD1|TRBV2|NA|TRBJ1-4
CASRRDSSYEKLFF
TGTGCCAGCAGGCGGGACAGCTCTTATGAAAAACTGTTTTTT
>NA|TRBV29-1|NA|TRBJ2-2
CSVGETGELFF
TGCAGCGTTGGAGAGACCGGGGAGCTGTTTTTT
>NA|TRBV5-3|once|TRBJ2-1
CARSQRRGARSSYNEQFF
TGTGCCAGAAGCCAGAGGAGAGGAGCGCGAAGCTCCTACAATGAGCAGTTCTTC
>NA|TRBV7-9|NA|TRBJ2-3
CASSIYPGLAIDTQYF
TGTGCCAGCAGCATATACCCCGGGCTAGCGATAGATACGCAGTATTTT
>NA|TRBV6-1|NA|TRBJ1-4
CASSILTGEKLFF
TGTGCCAGCAGTATACTCACGGGTGAAAAACTGTTTTTT
>TRBD1|TRBV18|NA|TRBJ1-1
CASSPPGQRNTEAFF
TGTGCCAGCTCACCACCGGGACAGAGGAACACTGAAGCTTTCTTT
>TRBD2|TRBV7-3|few|TRBJ2-1
CASSPLAGPLHEQFF
TGTGCCAGCAGCCCGCTAGCGGGGCCTCTGCATGAGCAGTTCTTC
>TRBD2|TRBV5-4|NA|TRBJ2-4
CASSFLAGNKNIQYF
TGTGCCAGCAGCTTCCTAGCGGGGAATAAAAACATTCAGTACTTC
>NA|TRBV6-5|NA|TRBJ1-2
CASSPGTSNYGYTF
TGTGCCAGCAGTCCCGGGACGTCCAACTATGGCTACACCTTC
>TRBD2|TRBV11-2|NA|TRBJ2-2
CASSLTSGGNTGELFF
TGTGCCAGCAGCTTAACTAGCGGGGGGAACACCGGGGAGCTGTTTTTT
>TRBD1|TRBV11-2|NA|TRBJ2-1
CASSLGQGVLNEQFF
TGTGCCAGCAGCTTAGGACAGGGGGTCCTCAATGAGCAGTTCTTC
>NA|TRBV7-9|NA|TRBJ1-3
CASSSSADPGNTIYF
TGTGCCAGCAGCTCTTCGGCAGACCCTGGAAACACCATATATTTT
>NA|TRBV11-2|NA|TRBJ2-7
CASSRGTNQGYEQYF
TGTGCCAGCAGTAGGGGCACCAATCAAGGTTACGAGCAGTACTTC
>NA|TRBV5-5|NA|TRBJ1-1
CASTYQTGQEAFF
TGTGCCAGCACCTATCAAACCGGACAGGAAGCTTTCTTT
>NA|TRBV27|NA|TRBJ1-2
CASSLSPGYGYTF
TGTGCCAGCAGTTTATCGCCCGGTTATGGCTACACCTTC
>NA|TRBV13|NA|TRBJ2-5
CASSRGLGWETQYF
TGTGCCAGCAGCCGTGGGTTGGGGTGGGAGACCCAGTACTTC